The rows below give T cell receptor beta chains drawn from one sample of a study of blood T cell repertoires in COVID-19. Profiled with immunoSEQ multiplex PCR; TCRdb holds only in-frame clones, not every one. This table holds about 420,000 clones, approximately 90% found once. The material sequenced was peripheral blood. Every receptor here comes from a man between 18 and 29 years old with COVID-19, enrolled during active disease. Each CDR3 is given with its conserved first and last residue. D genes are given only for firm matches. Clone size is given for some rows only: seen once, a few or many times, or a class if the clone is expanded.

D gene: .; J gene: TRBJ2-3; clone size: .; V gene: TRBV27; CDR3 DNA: TGTGCCAGCAGTTCAACACTAGCTTTGACAGATACGCAGTATTTT; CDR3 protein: CASSSTLALTDTQYF
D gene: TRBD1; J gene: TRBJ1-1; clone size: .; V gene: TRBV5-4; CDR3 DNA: TGTGCCAGCAGCTTACAGGGGATGAACACTGAAGCTTTCTTT; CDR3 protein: CASSLQGMNTEAFF
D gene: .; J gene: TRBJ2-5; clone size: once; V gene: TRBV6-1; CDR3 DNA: TGTGCCAGCAGTGACCTAGGGGCCGAGACCCAGTACTTC; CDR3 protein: CASSDLGAETQYF
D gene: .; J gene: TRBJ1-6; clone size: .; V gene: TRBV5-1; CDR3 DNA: TGCGCCAGCAGCGTACTGGGCCCATATAATTCACCCCTCCACTTT; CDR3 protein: CASSVLGPYNSPLHF
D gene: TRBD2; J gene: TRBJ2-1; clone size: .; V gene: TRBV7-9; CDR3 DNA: TGTGCCAGCAGCTTAGGGCTAGCGGGGATACTCGATGAGCAGTTCTTC; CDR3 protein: CASSLGLAGILDEQFF
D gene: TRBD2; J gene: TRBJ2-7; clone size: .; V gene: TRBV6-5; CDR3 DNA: TGTGCCAGCAGTTACTCCGGTAGCGGGGGGGCCAACGAGCAGTACTTC; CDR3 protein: CASSYSGSGGANEQYF
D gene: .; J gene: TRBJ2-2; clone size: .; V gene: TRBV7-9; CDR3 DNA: TGTGCCAGCAGCTTAGTTCTTTACACCGGGGAGCTGTTTTTT; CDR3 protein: CASSLVLYTGELFF
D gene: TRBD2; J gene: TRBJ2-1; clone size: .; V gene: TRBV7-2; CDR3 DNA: TGTGCCAGCAGCTTTGCATGGACTAGCGGAAACAATGAGCAGTTCTTC; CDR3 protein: CASSFAWTSGNNEQFF
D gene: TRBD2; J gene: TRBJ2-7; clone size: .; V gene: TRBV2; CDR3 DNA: TGTGCCAGCAGTGACGGAGCGGGATACTACGAGCAGTACTTC; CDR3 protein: CASSDGAGYYEQYF
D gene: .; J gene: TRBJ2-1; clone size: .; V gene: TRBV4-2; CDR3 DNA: TGTGCCAGCAGCCCTCGTTCACGCGACTACAATGAGCAGTTCTTC; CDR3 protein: CASSPRSRDYNEQFF
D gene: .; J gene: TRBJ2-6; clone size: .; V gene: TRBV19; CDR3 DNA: TGTGCCAGTAGTATACAGGGGAGCTCTGGGGCCAACGTCCTGACTTTC; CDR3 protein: CASSIQGSSGANVLTF
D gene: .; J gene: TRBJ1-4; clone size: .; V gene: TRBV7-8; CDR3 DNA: TGTGCCAGCAGCTTAGGGCCACAGGGTGGGCACGAAAAACTGTTTTTT; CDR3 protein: CASSLGPQGGHEKLFF
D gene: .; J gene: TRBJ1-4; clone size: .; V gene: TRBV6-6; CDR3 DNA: TGTGCCAGCAGTTATCTAGGGGTTAATGAAAAACTGTTTTTT; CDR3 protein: CASSYLGVNEKLFF
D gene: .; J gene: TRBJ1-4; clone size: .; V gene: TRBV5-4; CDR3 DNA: TGTGCCAGCAGCTCTGGGCTAAGAGAGGAAAAACTGTTTTTT; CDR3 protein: CASSSGLREEKLFF
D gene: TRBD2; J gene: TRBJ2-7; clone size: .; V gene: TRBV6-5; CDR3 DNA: TGTGCCGTCGCGGGGGAACAACCCCCCTACGAGCAGTACTTC; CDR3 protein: CAVAGEQPPYEQYF
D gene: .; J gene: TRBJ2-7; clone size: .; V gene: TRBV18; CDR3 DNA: TGTGCCAGCTCACTGGATCGGGAGTACGAGCAGTACTTC; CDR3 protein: CASSLDREYEQYF
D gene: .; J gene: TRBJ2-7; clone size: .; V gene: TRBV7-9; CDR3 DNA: TGTGCCAGCAGCTCTGACAGGATCTCCTACGAGCAGTACTTC; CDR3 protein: CASSSDRISYEQYF
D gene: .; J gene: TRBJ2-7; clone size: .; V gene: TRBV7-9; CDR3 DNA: TGTGCCAGCAGCTGGCCCAGTAACGAGCAGTACTTC; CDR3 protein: CASSWPSNEQYF
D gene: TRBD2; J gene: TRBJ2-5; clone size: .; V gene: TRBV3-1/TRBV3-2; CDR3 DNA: TGTGCCAGCAGCCCGACCGGGGGGAGGGAGACCCAGTACTTC; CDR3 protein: CASSPTGGRETQYF
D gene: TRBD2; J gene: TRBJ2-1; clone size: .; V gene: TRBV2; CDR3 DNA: TGTGCCAGCGGCATGGTCACTAGCGGGGGCCCCAGCTCCTACAATGAGCAGTTCTTC; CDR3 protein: CASGMVTSGGPSSYNEQFF
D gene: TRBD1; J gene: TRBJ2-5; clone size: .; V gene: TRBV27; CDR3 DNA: TGTGCCAGCAGTTACCCGGACAGGGGATGGGAGACCCAGTACTTC; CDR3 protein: CASSYPDRGWETQYF
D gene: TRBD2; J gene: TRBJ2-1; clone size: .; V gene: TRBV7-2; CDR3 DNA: TGTGCCAGCAGCTACCGGACTAGCTATGAAGACAATGAGCAGTTCTTC; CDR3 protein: CASSYRTSYEDNEQFF
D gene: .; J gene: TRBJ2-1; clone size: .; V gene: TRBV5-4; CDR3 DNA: TGTGCCAGCAGCTTGGACCTAAACAGGGTCAATGAGCAGTTCTTC; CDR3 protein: CASSLDLNRVNEQFF
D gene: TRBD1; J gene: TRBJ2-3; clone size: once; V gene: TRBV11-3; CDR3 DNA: TGTGCCAGCAGCTCCCGGGACAGCCGAAGCACAGATACGCAGTATTTT; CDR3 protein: CASSSRDSRSTDTQYF
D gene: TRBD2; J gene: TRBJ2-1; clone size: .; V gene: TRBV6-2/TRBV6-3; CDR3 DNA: TGTGCCAGCAGTTGGCCCAGCGGGGGTGGAAACAATGAGCAGTTCTTC; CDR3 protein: CASSWPSGGGNNEQFF
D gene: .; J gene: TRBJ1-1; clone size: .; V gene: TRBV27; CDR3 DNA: TGTGCCAGCAGTTTGTTCGTATCAGGTATTACTGAAGCTTTCTTT; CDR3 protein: CASSLFVSGITEAFF
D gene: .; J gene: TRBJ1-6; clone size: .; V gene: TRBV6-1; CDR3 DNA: TGTGCCAGCAGTGACCGAGGGTCCTATAATTCACCCCTCCACTTT; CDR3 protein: CASSDRGSYNSPLHF
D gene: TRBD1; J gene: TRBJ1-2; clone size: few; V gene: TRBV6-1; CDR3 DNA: TGTGCCAGCAGTGACGCCCGGACAGGGCTCCTAAACTATGGCTACACCTTC; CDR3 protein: CASSDARTGLLNYGYTF
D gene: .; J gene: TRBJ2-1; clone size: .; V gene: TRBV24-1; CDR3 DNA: TGTGCCACCAGTGGTCTCCCCCACAATGAGCAGTTCTTC; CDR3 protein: CATSGLPHNEQFF
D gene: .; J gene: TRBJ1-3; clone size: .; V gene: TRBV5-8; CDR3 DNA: TGTGCCAGCAGCTTGTTCCATGGGCCCAGGGCTGGAAACACCATATATTTT; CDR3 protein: CASSLFHGPRAGNTIYF
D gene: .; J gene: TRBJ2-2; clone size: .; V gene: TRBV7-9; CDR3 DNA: TGTGCCAGCAGCCCCGGGACTCGAGGCACCGGGGAGCTGTTTTTT; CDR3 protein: CASSPGTRGTGELFF
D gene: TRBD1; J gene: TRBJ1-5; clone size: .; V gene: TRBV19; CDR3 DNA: TGTGCCAGTAGTATTGGACAGGGTCGAGTACAGCCCCAGCATTTT; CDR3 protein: CASSIGQGRVQPQHF
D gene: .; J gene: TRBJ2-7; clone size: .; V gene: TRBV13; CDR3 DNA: TGTGCCAGCAGCCCCCGGGCCTACGAGCAGTACTTC; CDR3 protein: CASSPRAYEQYF
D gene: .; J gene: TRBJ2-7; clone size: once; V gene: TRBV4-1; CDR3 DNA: TGCGCCAGCAGCCAAGATCCCGGCGGGACCTACGAGCAGTACTTC; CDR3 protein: CASSQDPGGTYEQYF
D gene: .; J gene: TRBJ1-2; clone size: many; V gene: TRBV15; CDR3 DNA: TGTGCCACCAGCTCCGCCAGGGGTTTGAACTATGGCTACACCTTC; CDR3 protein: CATSSARGLNYGYTF
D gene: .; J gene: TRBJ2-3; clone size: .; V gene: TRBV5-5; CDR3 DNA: TGTGCCAGCAGCTTGCCGGGCGGGACGAAGGCAGATACGCAGTATTTT; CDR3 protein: CASSLPGGTKADTQYF
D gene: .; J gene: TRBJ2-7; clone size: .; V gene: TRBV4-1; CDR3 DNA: TGCGCCAGCAGCCAAGCTCAGGGATCCTACGAGCAGTACTTC; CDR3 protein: CASSQAQGSYEQYF
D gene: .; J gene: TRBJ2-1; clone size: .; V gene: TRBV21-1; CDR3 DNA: TGTGCCAGCAGCAATTGGAAAGGACGGGGATTCAATGAGCAGTTCTTC; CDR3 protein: CASSNWKGRGFNEQFF
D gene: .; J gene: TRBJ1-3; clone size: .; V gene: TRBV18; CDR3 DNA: TGTGCCAGCTCACAACAGGTCCGCTCTGGAAACACCATATATTTT; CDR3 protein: CASSQQVRSGNTIYF
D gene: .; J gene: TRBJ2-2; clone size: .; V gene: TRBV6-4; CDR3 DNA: TGTGCCAGCAGTGTGGCCGCCGCGAACACCGGGGAGCTGTTTTTT; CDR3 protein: CASSVAAANTGELFF
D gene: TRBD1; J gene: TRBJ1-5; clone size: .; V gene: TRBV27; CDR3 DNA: TGTGCCAGCAGTACTCGACAGGGGGCTATTAGCAATCAGCCCCAGCATTTT; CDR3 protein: CASSTRQGAISNQPQHF